The 21 T cell receptor beta chains given below trace back to one sample, sequenced in a study of T cells after yellow fever vaccination. TCRdb fed the 5' RACE reads into MiXCR, producing one record per CDR3 protein. The profile shows some 320,000 distinct CDR3 sequences, 8.5% to 10% of them singletons. Sequencing used CD4+ T cells sorted from PBMCs, obtained 5 days after the yellow fever booster vaccination. The source of these receptors is a man younger than 30 who received the YFV17D yellow fever vaccine.

The rearrangement uses TRBV7-2 and TRBJ2-1; a weak D match, TRBD2 (5 bases). The CDR3 spans 16 residues. The ends were cut back, 2 bases at V and 5 bases at J, with 16 bases in the middle. Germline V CDR1 and CDR2: SGHTA, FQGNSA. CDR3 region: CASSLFVAGGHNEQFF. The CDR3 DNA reads as TGTGCCAGCAGCTTATTTGTGGCGGGCGGACACAATGAGCAGTTCTTC. The full variable domain, completed using reference TRBV7-2 and TRBJ2-1, is GAGVSQSPSNKVTEKGKDVELRCDPISGHTALYWYRQSLGQGLEFLIYFQGNSAPDKSGLPSDRFSAERTGGSVSTLTIQRTQQEDSAVYLCASSLFVAGGHNEQFFGPGTRLTVL.

This clonotype was recorded many times. The chain recombines TRBV27 with TRBJ1-1; perhaps TRBD1 as D (5 bases). The CDR3 spans 12 residues. V shed 6 bases and J shed 11 bases, with 16 bases lying between them. The germline V gene has CDR1 MNHEY and CDR2 SMNVEV (reference sequence). CDR3 nucleotides: TGTGCCAGCAGGACGGGGGAAAGTAAGGCTTTCTTT. Protein sequence: CASRTGESKAFF.

This sequence joins TRBV18 and TRBJ2-7, with D hard to call. V lost 3 bases, J lost 4 bases, and 7 bases lay in between. CDR1 and CDR2 (germline): KGHSH, LQKENI. The CDR3 runs 12 residues. The CDR3, as DNA: TGTGCCAGCTCACCCACAGATTACGAGCAGTACTTC. It yields the protein CASSPTDYEQYF. Using reference TRBV18 and TRBJ2-7 for the parts outside the CDR3, the full variable domain is NAGVMQNPRHLVRRRGQEARLRCSPMKGHSHVYWYRQLPEEGLKFMVYLQKENIIDESGMPKERFSAEFPKEGPSILRIQQVVRGDSAAYFCASSPTDYEQYFGPGTRLTVT.

This clonotype came up a few times. CDR3 coding DNA: TGTGCCAGCGGTCGGGCAACCAGCACAGATACGCAGTATTTT. It encodes CASGRATSTDTQYF. The V gene is TRBV6-5, the J gene TRBJ2-3; no definite D call. The V gene's germline CDR1 is MNHEY and CDR2 SVGAGI. Trimming left V 8 bases short and J 0 bases short, with 12 bases between. The CDR3 is 14 amino acids.

This sequence joins TRBV5-1 and TRBJ1-5; 8 bases agree with TRBD1. There are 14 residues in the CDR3. Germline V gene sequence: CDR1 SGHRS, CDR2 YFSETQ. With V trimmed by 4 bases and J by 9 bases, 9 bases remained unmatched. CDR3 bases: TGCGCCAGCAGCCCCGGGGACAGGCCAATGCCCCAGCATTTT. It translates to CASSPGDRPMPQHF. Combining the CDR3 with reference TRBV5-1 and TRBJ1-5 gives the whole variable domain KAGVTQTPRYLIKTRGQQVTLSCSPISGHRSVSWYQQTPGQGLQFLFEYFSETQRNKGNFPGRFSGRQFSNSRSEMNVSTLELGDSALYLCASSPGDRPMPQHFGDGTRLSIL.

This chain joins TRBV11-2 and TRBJ1-1, with D hard to call. The CDR3 consists of 16 residues. Germline CDR1 and CDR2: SGHAT and FQNNGV. The V end lost 1 base, the J end lost 2 bases, and 14 bases lay between the germline ends. In DNA form, the CDR3 reads TGTGCCAGCAGCTTAGCTTTTAGGGCCTTCAACACTGAAGCTTTCTTT. Translating gives CASSLAFRAFNTEAFF.

This clonotype has a handful of counts. The chain uses TRBV10-3 and TRBJ2-2, with 8 bases that match TRBD2. The trim removed 3 bases at V and 3 bases at J, leaving 3 bases unmatched. Per germline, CDR1 ENHRY and CDR2 SYGVKD. This CDR3 spans 15 amino acids. The CDR3: CAISEGAGDTGELFF. The CDR3 DNA follows: TGTGCCATCAGTGAAGGAGCGGGGGACACCGGGGAGCTGTTTTTT.

This clonotype was seen repeatedly, ten times or more. The genes are TRBV24-1 and TRBJ2-5, with unresolved D. The CDR3 spans 12 residues. V was shortened by 3 bases and J by 5 bases, with 6 bases between the two germline ends. The germline CDR1 and CDR2 sequences are KGHDR and SFDVKD. CDR3 DNA: TGTGCCACCAGTGATCCTGGGGAGACCCAGTACTTC. Its protein is CATSDPGETQYF.

The V gene is TRBV28, the J gene TRBJ2-7; 7 bases align to TRBD1. The CDR3 length is 14 residues. The junction had 10 bases not matched to a gene; V was cut back by 4 bases and J by 7 bases. The V gene's germline CDR1 is MDHEN and CDR2 SYDVKM. The CDR3 reads CASSSGTALKEQYV. For the CDR3, the DNA is TGTGCCAGCAGTTCAGGGACAGCCTTAAAGGAGCAGTACGTC.

A few counts support this clonotype. The chain recombines TRBV9 with TRBJ2-7; D call uncertain. CDR1 is SGDLS and CDR2 is YYNGEE in the germline V gene. V lost 0 bases and J 6 bases, leaving 13 bases between the germline ends. The CDR3 has 14 amino acids. The CDR3 loop is CASSVDSLRAEQYF. As DNA, the CDR3 is TGTGCCAGCAGCGTAGATAGCCTGCGCGCCGAGCAGTACTTC.

The gene calls are TRBV2 and TRBJ2-7; a weak D match, TRBD1 (6 bases). There are 12 residues in the CDR3. CDR1 and CDR2 (germline): SNHLY, FYNNEI. The chain's CDR3 is CASSAIPGQGGV. The CDR3 DNA follows: TGTGCCAGCAGTGCAATACCGGGACAAGGGGGCGTC.

In this sample, this clonotype turned up a few times. The chain is built from TRBV7-6 and TRBJ2-1, with D unresolved. The ends were cut back, 5 bases at V and 0 bases at J, with 11 bases in the middle. CDR1 is SGHVS and CDR2 is FNYEAQ in the germline V gene. The CDR3 contains 15 residues. The CDR3, as DNA: TGTGCCAGCAGCCCCTCGTGGAGCTCCTACAATGAGCAGTTCTTC. The encoded protein is CASSPSWSSYNEQFF.

This clonotype occurred a few times. The rearrangement uses TRBV12-3 or TRBV12-4 and TRBJ1-1; 10 bases agree with TRBD1. CDR3 length equals 15 residues. Unmatched junction bases numbered 8, after V lost 10 bases and J lost 0 bases. This CDR3 is CATVRTGGVNTEAFF. CDR3 nucleotide sequence: TGTGCCACCGTTCGGACAGGGGGGGTGAACACTGAAGCTTTCTTT.

This clonotype was seen ten or more times. This rearrangement joins TRBV7-2 to TRBJ1-3; D is uncertain. Trimming took 0 bases from V and 2 from J, leaving 14 bases between them. The germline CDR1 and CDR2 sequences are SGHTA and FQGNSA. The CDR3 loop spans 17 amino acids. The CDR3 DNA follows: TGTGCCAGCAGCTTAGCCCCCCCTGGTAGAACTGGAAACACCATATATTTT. Its protein is CASSLAPPGRTGNTIYF.

This clonotype was seen a handful of times. This chain links TRBV2 with TRBJ1-6; D gene ambiguous. The CDR3 runs 15 residues. Trimming took 4 bases from V and 9 from J, leaving 16 bases between them. Per germline, CDR1 SNHLY and CDR2 FYNNEI. The CDR3 region is CASSAYGVLGSPLHF. The CDR3 DNA is TGTGCCAGCAGTGCGTATGGGGTTCTCGGTTCACCCCTCCACTTT.

V gene TRBV20-1 combines with J gene TRBJ2-1, with a possible D match to TRBD2 (5 bases). Looked up from germline, CDR1 is DFQATT and CDR2 is SNEGSKA (reference sequence). V lost 2 bases to trimming and J lost 8 bases, with 13 bases between them. This CDR3 is built from 13 residues. In DNA, the CDR3 is TGCAGTGCTAGACGGCTGGTCGGGGATGAGCAGTTCTTC. It translates to CSARRLVGDEQFF.

This chain links TRBV29-1 with TRBJ1-2; 7 nucleotides match TRBD1. Germline-derived CDR1 and CDR2 are SQVTM and ANQGSEA. J gave up 4 bases and V 5 bases, and 4 bases lay outside the gene matches. The CDR3 runs to 12 residues. The CDR3 coding sequence is TGCAGCGTTCCCAGGGGGGGCTATGGCTACACCTTC. As protein: CSVPRGGYGYTF.

The rearrangement uses TRBV2 and TRBJ1-6; 7 nucleotides agree with TRBD1. This CDR3 spans 14 amino acids. Trimming at V came to 6 bases and at J to 7 bases, leaving 6 bases not matched to a gene. The germline V gene encodes CDR1 SNHLY and CDR2 FYNNEI. The DNA of the CDR3 is TGTGCCAGCAGAAGGGACAGCTTGAATTCACCCCTCCACTTT. This gives the protein CASRRDSLNSPLHF.

This clonotype was detected a few times. The chain carries TRBV7-3 and TRBJ2-3; D may be TRBD2 (7 bases). Germline CDR1 is SGHTA and CDR2 is FQGTGA. The CDR3 runs to 16 residues. V dropped 0 bases and J dropped 6 bases, with 16 bases sitting between them. The CDR3 reads CASSLTPAGARDTQYF. CDR3 nucleotides: TGTGCCAGCAGCTTAACACCGGCGGGGGCGCGCGATACGCAGTATTTT.

The CDR3 nucleotides are TGTGCCAGCAGCTTTCCAGACAGGGGGTTTGGACAGCCCCAGCATTTT. Translating gives CASSFPDRGFGQPQHF. The chain carries TRBV11-3 and TRBJ1-5; TRBD1 matches at 9 bases. Germline trimming cut 3 bases from V and 7 bases from J; bases unmatched to any gene: 10. There are 16 residues in the CDR3. CDR1 is SGHNT and CDR2 is YENEEA in the germline V gene.

This clonotype was observed a few times. The chain combines TRBV19 with TRBJ1-5; D gene uncertain. The V gene's germline CDR1 is LNHDA and CDR2 SQIVND (reference sequence). Trimming shortened V by 1 base and J by 2 bases, and 12 bases separated the two germline ends. This CDR3 is 16 amino acids long. The CDR3 sequence is CASSIGWVSGNQPQHF. Here the CDR3 DNA reads TGTGCCAGTAGTATAGGTTGGGTTTCGGGCAATCAGCCCCAGCATTTT.